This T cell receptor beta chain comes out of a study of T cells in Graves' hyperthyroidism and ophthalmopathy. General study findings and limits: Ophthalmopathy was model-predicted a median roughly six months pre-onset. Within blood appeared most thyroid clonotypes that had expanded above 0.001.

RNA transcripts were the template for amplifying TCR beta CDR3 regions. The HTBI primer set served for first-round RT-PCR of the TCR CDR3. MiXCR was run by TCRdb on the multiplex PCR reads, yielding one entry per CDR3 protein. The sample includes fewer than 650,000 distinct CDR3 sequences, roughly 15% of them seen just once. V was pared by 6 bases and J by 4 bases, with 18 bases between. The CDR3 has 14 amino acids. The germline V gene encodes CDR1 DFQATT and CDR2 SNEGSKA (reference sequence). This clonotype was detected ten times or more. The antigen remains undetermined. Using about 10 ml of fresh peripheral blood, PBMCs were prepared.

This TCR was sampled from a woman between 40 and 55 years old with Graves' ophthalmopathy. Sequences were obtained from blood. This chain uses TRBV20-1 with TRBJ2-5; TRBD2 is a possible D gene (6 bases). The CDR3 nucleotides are TGCAGTGCCCACCACGGGAGTGGGGGAGAGACCCAGTACTTC. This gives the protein CSAHHGSGGETQYF.